The next 19 T cell receptor beta chains were all read from a single sample in a study of cytomegalovirus exposure and HLA in healthy donors. The PCR used 60 Vbeta and 13 Jbeta primers. The repertoire was sequenced with immunoSEQ multiplex PCR; TCRdb's copy has only in-frame clones and lacks some. The sample shows about 120,000 clones, approximately 72% of them seen only once. The sequencing input was PBMCs. These receptors were obtained from a man aged 18 to 30 in good health and CMV-seronegative.

The chain has TRBV4-3 and TRBJ2-1, with D possibly TRBD2 on 6 matching bases. Deletions cut 5 bases from V and 7 bases from J, with 9 bases between. The CDR3 is made up of 12 amino acids. The germline V gene encodes CDR1 LGHNA and CDR2 YSLEER. The CDR3 is CASSGAGNEQFF. The DNA for the CDR3 is TGCGCCAGCAGCGGGGCGGGGAATGAGCAGTTCTTC.

The chain employs TRBV10-3 and TRBJ2-5; TRBD1 matches 10 bases. The assigned J gene may be wrong: the sequence end matches TRBJ2-7 better. This CDR3 region has 15 residues. CDR1 is ENHRY, CDR2 SYGVKD, per germline. CDR3 DNA: TGTGCCATCAGTGATCCCGGGACAGGGGCCTACGAGCAGTACTTC. Amino acid sequence: CAISDPGTGAYEQYF.

V gene TRBV28 combines with J gene TRBJ1-5, with TRBD1 identical over 7 bases. J was trimmed by 6 bases and V by 6 bases; bases with no gene match: 11. The CDR3 contains 15 residues. CDR1 and CDR2 from the germline V gene are MDHEN and SYDVKM. CDR3 region: CASRKQGMRGQPQHF. CDR3 DNA: TGTGCCAGCAGAAAACAGGGGATGAGGGGTCAGCCCCAGCATTTT.

This clone was recorded once. V usage is TRBV7-9 and J usage is TRBJ2-6; 7 bases fit TRBD1. V trimming: 5 bases; J trimming: 13 bases; junction bases outside the gene matches: 11. Germline V lookup: CDR1 SEHNR, CDR2 FQNEAQ (reference sequence). CDR3 size: 14 residues. The DNA for the CDR3 is TGTGCCAGCAGCCTCATGGGACAGTACTATGTCCTGACTTTC. This codes for CASSLMGQYYVLTF. The whole variable domain, filled in from reference TRBV7-9 and TRBJ2-6, reads DTGVSQNPRHKITKRGQNVTFRCDPISEHNRLYWYRQTLGQGPEFLTYFQNEAQLEKSRLLSDRFSAERPKGSFSTLEIQRTEQGDSAMYLCASSLMGQYYVLTFGAGSRLTVL.

The chain carries TRBV2 and TRBJ2-7, with TRBD2 identical over 8 bases. Germline CDR1 is SNHLY and CDR2 is FYNNEI. CDR3 size: 15 residues. V gave up 2 bases and J gave up 2 bases; unmatched junction bases: 5. DNA of the CDR3: TGTGCCAGCAGTGAAAAGCGGGAGCCTCCCTACGAGCAGTACTTC. Translation gives CASSEKREPPYEQYF.

This chain links TRBV27 with TRBJ2-3; 8 bases map to TRBD2. Trimming cost V 2 bases and J 4 bases; bases outside gene matches: 11. The germline V gene encodes CDR1 MNHEY and CDR2 SMNVEV (reference sequence). CDR3 length equals 17 residues. CDR3 in DNA: TGTGCCAGCAGTTTAGACCCATTAGCGGGACCCCCAGATACGCAGTATTTT. Translation gives CASSLDPLAGPPDTQYF.

As DNA, the CDR3 is TGTGCCAGCAGCTTAGCCCCGGGTACAGGCACTGAAGCTTTCTTT. This codes for CASSLAPGTGTEAFF. The chain recombines TRBV7-6 with TRBJ1-1, with TRBD1 as a possible D gene (5 bases). Germline V lookup: CDR1 SGHVS, CDR2 FNYEAQ. The length of the CDR3 is 15 residues. V was pared by 0 bases and J by 4 bases, with 12 bases between.

CDR3 amino acids: CASRSGFQPQHF. CDR3 nucleotide sequence: TGTGCCAGCAGATCGGGGTTCCAGCCCCAGCATTTT. The J gene is TRBJ1-5, the V gene TRBV25-1, with D unresolved. V was cut by 6 bases and J by 7 bases, with 10 bases left in between. From germline, CDR1 is MGHDK and CDR2 SYGVNS. The CDR3 loop spans 12 amino acids. Filled out from reference TRBV25-1 and TRBJ1-5, the complete variable domain reads EADIYQTPRYLVIGTGKKITLECSQTMGHDKMYWYQQDPGMELHLIHYSYGVNSTEKGDLSSESTVSRIRTEHFPLTLESARPSHTSQYLCASRSGFQPQHFGDGTRLSIL.

The chain couples TRBV29-1 to TRBJ2-5; unclear D gene. The end of the DNA is better explained by TRBJ2-7, so the J call may be wrong. The CDR3 contains 11 residues. Per the germline V gene, CDR1 is SQVTM and CDR2 is ANQGSEA. The CDR3 loop reads CSVEDLNEQYF. The CDR3 DNA reads as TGCAGCGTTGAAGATCTAAACGAGCAGTACTTC.

J is TRBJ1-2 and V is TRBV4-1; the match to TRBD1 covers 11 bases. The CDR3 loop spans 14 amino acids. Trimming took 5 bases from V and 8 from J; bases not matched to a gene: 7. The germline CDR1 and CDR2 sequences are MGHRA and YSYEKL. This CDR3 reads CASSSGQGAQGYTF. For the CDR3, the DNA is TGCGCCAGCAGCTCAGGACAGGGGGCACAAGGCTACACCTTC.

The CDR3: CASSLAPGTGGPGPQFF. Written as DNA, the CDR3 is TGCGCCAGCAGCCTGGCCCCCGGGACAGGGGGTCCCGGTCCGCAGTTCTTC. The J gene is TRBJ2-1, the V gene TRBV5-1, with 11 bases fitting TRBD1. Germline V gives CDR1 SGHRS, CDR2 YFSETQ. CDR3 length: 17 residues. After removal of 4 bases from V and 12 bases from J, the junction contained 18 bases not matched to a gene.

The gene calls are TRBV6-1 and TRBJ2-3; D gene ambiguous. This CDR3 is 14 amino acids long. The V end was cut by 9 bases, the J end by 2 bases, with 15 bases between. The germline V gene encodes CDR1 MNHNS and CDR2 SASEGT. CDR3 DNA: TGTGCCAGTCGGTTGGGCCCCTTCACAGATACGCAGTATTTT. This translates into CASRLGPFTDTQYF.

V and J are TRBV10-3 and TRBJ2-3; 11 bases are shared with TRBD2. CDR1 is ENHRY and CDR2 is SYGVKD in the germline V gene. The ends lost 6 bases at V and 2 bases at J; junction bases unmatched: 4. The CDR3 length is 15 residues. The CDR3 spells CAIRSLAGDTDTQYF. The CDR3 DNA reads as TGTGCCATCAGGTCACTAGCGGGAGACACAGATACGCAGTATTTT.

The rearrangement joins TRBV5-1 to TRBJ2-2; 9 nucleotides match TRBD1. V was pared by 4 bases and J by 5 bases, with 12 bases of the junction left unmatched. The germline V gene has CDR1 SGHRS and CDR2 YFSETQ. The CDR3 is 17 residues long. The CDR3 region has the DNA TGCGCCAGCAGCGAAATCGGACAGGGGCTGCGGACCGGGGAGCTGTTTTTT. Its translation: CASSEIGQGLRTGELFF.

This clone was counted between two and nine times. The rearrangement joins TRBV6-5 to TRBJ1-1, with 9 bases identical to TRBD1. V lost 7 bases and J lost 6; bases outside the gene matches: 9. CDR3 length: 14 amino acids. CDR1 is MNHEY and CDR2 is SVGAGI in the germline V gene. CDR3 sequence: CASTPSRQGAEAFF. CDR3 in DNA: TGTGCCAGCACCCCCTCCAGACAGGGGGCTGAAGCTTTCTTT.

The chain couples TRBV19 to TRBJ2-7; 9 bases align to TRBD2. Germline V gene sequence: CDR1 LNHDA, CDR2 SQIVND (reference sequence). The ends lost 4 bases at V and 4 bases at J; junction bases unmatched: 5. The CDR3 extends over 14 amino acids. The CDR3 sequence is CASSTGTSRYEQYF. The CDR3 region has the DNA TGTGCCAGTAGTACCGGGACTAGCCGTTACGAGCAGTACTTC.

This clone turned up a few times. The V call is TRBV6-1, the J call TRBJ2-2; tentative D call: TRBD2 (5 bases). The CDR3 spans 14 residues. The ends were cut back, 5 bases at V and 3 bases at J, with 10 bases in the middle. The germline gives CDR1 MNHNS, CDR2 SASEGT. In nucleotides, the CDR3 is TGTGCCAGCAGTCACGGGGAGCACACCGGGGAGCTGTTTTTT. Translating it yields CASSHGEHTGELFF.

This clone was seen a few times. J is TRBJ2-5 and V is TRBV14; TRBD1 is a possible D gene (6 bases). The CDR3 has 13 residues. V was trimmed by 1 base and J by 7 bases, leaving 10 bases between them. Germline lookup yields CDR1 SGHDN and CDR2 FVKESK. The CDR3 DNA reads TGTGCCAGCAGCCAAGGGGGGCCTGGGACCCAGTACTTC. As protein: CASSQGGPGTQYF.

The CDR3 nucleotides read TGCGCCAGCAGCCAAGGGACTAGCGGGATAGCCGGGGAGCTGTTTTTT. Its translation is CASSQGTSGIAGELFF. The chain is built from TRBV4-3 and TRBJ2-2; TRBD2 matches 12 bases. The CDR3 loop spans 16 amino acids. The germline V gene encodes CDR1 LGHNA and CDR2 YSLEER. With V trimmed by 1 base and J by 6 bases, 3 bases remained unmatched.